The clone carrying this T cell receptor (beta chain) was seen at least ten times. Its antigen remains unidentified. The sample comes from a study of regulatory T cells in long-lasting Graves disease. Looking at the study overall: Prior antithyroid drug treatment in newly diagnosed Graves' patients lasted under 3 months. Overall study results and limits: Whereas new patients shared about a thousand public clonotypes, persistent patients shared more, at 2,500 to 3,500.

Time point of the sample: newly diagnosed GD, antithyroid drugs for less than 3 months. The TCR library used RNA extracted from PBMCs. Assembly of TCR beta libraries relied on iRepertoire HTBI primers together with Arm-PCR of CDR3 regions. TCRdb ran MiXCR on the multiplex PCR reads and lists one entry per CDR3 protein. The sample gives 450,000 to 600,000 distinct CDR3 sequences, roughly 13% of which show up once; 10% is in the top ten. Germline CDR1 reads MNHEY; CDR2 reads SMNVEV (reference sequence). This CDR3 has 17 amino acids. V lost 4 bases, J lost 1 base, and 6 bases stayed unmatched. Separately, the same data were catalogued under a study of T cells in Graves' hyperthyroidism and ophthalmopathy.

The receptor was derived from a man aged 30 to 39 with Graves disease. The chain links TRBV27 to TRBJ1-5; 11 bases map to TRBD1. The sample was peripheral blood mononuclear cells (PBMCs), taken at new diagnosis, from a patient treated with antithyroid drugs. This CDR3 reads CASSSRTGGYSNQPQHF. CDR3 DNA sequence: TGTGCCAGCAGTTCCCGGACAGGGGGCTACAGCAATCAGCCCCAGCATTTT.